These T cell receptor beta chains were read from a single sample in a study of blood T cell repertoires in COVID-19. Sequencing used immunoSEQ multiplex PCR; TCRdb keeps in-frame clones, though not all of them. The top ten hold roughly 3% of the sample, which has 300,000 to 400,000 clones, around four fifths seen once. Material: peripheral blood. The receptor set was obtained from a man aged 25 to 40 with active or convalescent COVID-19. Both conserved end residues are part of each CDR3. D genes are given only for firm matches. The size entry is marked missing in some rows and otherwise reads once, few, many or a size class.

J,size,V,D,DNA,CDR3
TRBJ2-7,.,TRBV5-1,TRBD1,TGCGCCAGCAGCCCGGACAGGGGAGAATACGAGCAGTACTTC,CASSPDRGEYEQYF
TRBJ2-7,.,TRBV6-5,.,TGTGCCAGCAGTTACGGGGGGACCTACGAGCAGTACTTC,CASSYGGTYEQYF
TRBJ2-7,.,TRBV27,.,TGTGCCAGCAGTTTATCCAGGGGGGCCTACGAGCAGTACTTC,CASSLSRGAYEQYF
TRBJ1-3,.,TRBV6-5,.,TGTGCCAGCAGACTTGACAGCTTACGAAACACCATATATTTT,CASRLDSLRNTIYF
TRBJ1-1,few,TRBV19,.,TGTGCCAGTAGCCCATTACCCCGGACTGAAGCTTTCTTT,CASSPLPRTEAFF
TRBJ1-6,.,TRBV19,.,TGTGCCAGTAGTATTCAGGATCAAGGTTCACCCCTCCACTTT,CASSIQDQGSPLHF
TRBJ2-2,.,TRBV5-6,TRBD1,TGTGCCAGCAGCCCGCTCGACAGGGGGGCGGACACCGGGGAGCTGTTTTTT,CASSPLDRGADTGELFF
TRBJ1-2,.,TRBV24-1,.,TGTGCCACCAGTGATTCAGACTATGGCTACACCTTC,CATSDSDYGYTF
TRBJ2-7,.,TRBV6-1,TRBD2,TGTGCCAGCAGTGAAGTTCTCCTCCGGGAGGCCTACGAGCAGTACTTC,CASSEVLLREAYEQYF
TRBJ1-1,once,TRBV3-1/TRBV3-2,.,TGTGCCAGCAGCCAAGACCCCCAGGGGATGAACACTGAAGCTTTCTTT,CASSQDPQGMNTEAFF
TRBJ1-6,.,TRBV13,.,TGTGCCAGCAGCTTAAGATCAGGCCTCTCCTATAATTCACCCCTCCACTTT,CASSLRSGLSYNSPLHF
TRBJ1-1,.,TRBV20-1,.,TGCAGTGCTAGTGCCGGAGGGGTGAACACTGAAGCTTTCTTT,CSASAGGVNTEAFF
TRBJ1-2,.,TRBV28,TRBD1,TGTGCCAGCAGTCCCCTTACGAGGGACAGGGGATCGTATGGCTACACCTTC,CASSPLTRDRGSYGYTF
TRBJ2-5,.,TRBV5-1,.,TGCGCCAGCAGCTTAACCACAGGCCTACAAGAGACCCAGTACTTC,CASSLTTGLQETQYF
TRBJ1-2,.,TRBV18,.,TGTGCCAGCTCACCCGGAGCGGGGACCTATGGCTACACCTTC,CASSPGAGTYGYTF
TRBJ2-7,.,TRBV11-3,TRBD2,TGTGCCAGCAGGCCGGGGGGGGGCCTCTCCTACGAGCAGTACTTC,CASRPGGGLSYEQYF
TRBJ1-4,once,TRBV3-1/TRBV3-2,.,TGTGCCAGCAGCCAAGATGGGGGCCAGGGCTACGAAAAACTGTTTTTT,CASSQDGGQGYEKLFF
TRBJ1-5,.,TRBV27,.,TGTGCCAGCAGTTTGACTCTAGGGAGTCAGCCCCAGCATTTT,CASSLTLGSQPQHF
TRBJ2-5,once,TRBV4-1,.,TGCGCCAGCAGCCAAGATCGCGAGGGCGGGGTACGAGAGACCCAGTACTTC,CASSQDREGGVRETQYF
TRBJ1-6,.,TRBV9,TRBD1,TGTGCCAGCAGCGTCGGACAGGGCAATTCACCCCTCCACTTT,CASSVGQGNSPLHF
TRBJ2-1,.,TRBV6-6,.,TGTGCCAGCAGTTACGGTCTGGGGGGGCCTCAGTTCTTC,CASSYGLGGPQFF
TRBJ2-2,.,TRBV2,TRBD1,TGTGCCAGCAGTCTTTGGGGGGGACAGGGGAACACCGGGGAGCTGTTTTTT,CASSLWGGQGNTGELFF
TRBJ1-6,once,TRBV7-3,TRBD1,TGTGCCAGCAGCACGACAGGGAATTCACCCCTCCACTTT,CASSTTGNSPLHF